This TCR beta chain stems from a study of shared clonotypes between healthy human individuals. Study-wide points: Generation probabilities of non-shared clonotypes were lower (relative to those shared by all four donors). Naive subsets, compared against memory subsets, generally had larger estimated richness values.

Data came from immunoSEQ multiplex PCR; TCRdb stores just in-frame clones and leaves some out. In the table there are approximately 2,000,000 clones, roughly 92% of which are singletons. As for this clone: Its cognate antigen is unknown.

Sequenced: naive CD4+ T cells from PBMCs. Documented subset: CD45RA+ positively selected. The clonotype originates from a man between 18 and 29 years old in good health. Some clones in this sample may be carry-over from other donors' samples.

The CDR3 coding sequence is TGTGCCTGGAGTGGGGTTTGGGCGGAAGGGTCAAACTATGGCTACACCTTC. Translated: CAWSGVWAEGSNYGYTF. The chain uses TRBV30 and TRBJ1-2; D is uncertain. V lost 1 base and J lost 2, with 20 bases in between. The CDR3 covers 17 residues. Germline V gene lookup returns CDR1 GTSNPN and CDR2 SVGIG (reference sequence).